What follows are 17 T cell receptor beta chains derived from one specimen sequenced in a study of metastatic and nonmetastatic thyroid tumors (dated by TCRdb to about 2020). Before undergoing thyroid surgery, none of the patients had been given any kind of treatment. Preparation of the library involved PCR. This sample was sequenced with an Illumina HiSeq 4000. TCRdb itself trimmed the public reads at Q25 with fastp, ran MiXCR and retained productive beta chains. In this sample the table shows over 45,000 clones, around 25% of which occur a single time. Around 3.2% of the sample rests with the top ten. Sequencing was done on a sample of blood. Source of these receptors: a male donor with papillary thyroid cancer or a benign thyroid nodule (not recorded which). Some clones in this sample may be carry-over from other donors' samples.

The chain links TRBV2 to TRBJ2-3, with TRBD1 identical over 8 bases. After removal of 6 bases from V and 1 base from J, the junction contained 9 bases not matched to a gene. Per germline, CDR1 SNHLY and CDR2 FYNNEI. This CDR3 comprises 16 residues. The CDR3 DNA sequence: TGTGCCAGCAGGGGACAGGTTTGGGGTCGCACAGATACGCAGTATTTT. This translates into CASRGQVWGRTDTQYF.

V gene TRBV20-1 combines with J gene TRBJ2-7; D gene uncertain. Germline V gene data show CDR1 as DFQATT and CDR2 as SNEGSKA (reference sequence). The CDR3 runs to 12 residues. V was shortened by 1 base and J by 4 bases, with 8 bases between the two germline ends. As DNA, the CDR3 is TGCAGTGCTAGAGGAGGCCTTTACGAGCAGTACTTC. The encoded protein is CSARGGLYEQYF.

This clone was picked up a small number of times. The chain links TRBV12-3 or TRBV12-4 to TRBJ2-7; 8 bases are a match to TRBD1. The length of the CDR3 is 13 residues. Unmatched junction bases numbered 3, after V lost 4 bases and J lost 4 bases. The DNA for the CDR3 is TGTGCCAGCAGTTCGGACAGGGATTACGAGCAGTACTTC. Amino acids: CASSSDRDYEQYF.

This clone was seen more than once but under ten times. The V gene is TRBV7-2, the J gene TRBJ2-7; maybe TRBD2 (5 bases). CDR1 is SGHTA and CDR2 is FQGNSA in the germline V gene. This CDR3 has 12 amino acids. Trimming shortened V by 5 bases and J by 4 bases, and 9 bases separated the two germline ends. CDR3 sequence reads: CASSMDLYEQYF. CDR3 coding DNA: TGTGCCAGCAGCATGGACTTGTACGAGCAGTACTTC.

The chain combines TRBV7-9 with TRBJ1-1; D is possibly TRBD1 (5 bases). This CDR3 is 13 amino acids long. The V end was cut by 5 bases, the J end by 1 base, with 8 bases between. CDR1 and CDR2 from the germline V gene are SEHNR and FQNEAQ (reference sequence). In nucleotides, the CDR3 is TGTGCCAGCAGCCCAGGGAGGAACACTGAAGCTTTCTTT. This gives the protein CASSPGRNTEAFF.

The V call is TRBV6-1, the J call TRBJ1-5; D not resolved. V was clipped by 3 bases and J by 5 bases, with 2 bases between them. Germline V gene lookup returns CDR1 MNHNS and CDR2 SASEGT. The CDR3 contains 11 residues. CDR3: CASSDDQPQHF. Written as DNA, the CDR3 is TGTGCCAGCAGTGACGATCAGCCCCAGCATTTT.

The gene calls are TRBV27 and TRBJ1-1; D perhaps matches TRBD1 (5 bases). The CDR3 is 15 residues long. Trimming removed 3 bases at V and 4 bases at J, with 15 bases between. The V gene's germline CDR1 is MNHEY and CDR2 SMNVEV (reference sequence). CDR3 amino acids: CASSFGGVGSTEAFF. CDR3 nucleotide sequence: TGTGCCAGCAGTTTCGGGGGAGTAGGATCCACTGAAGCTTTCTTT.

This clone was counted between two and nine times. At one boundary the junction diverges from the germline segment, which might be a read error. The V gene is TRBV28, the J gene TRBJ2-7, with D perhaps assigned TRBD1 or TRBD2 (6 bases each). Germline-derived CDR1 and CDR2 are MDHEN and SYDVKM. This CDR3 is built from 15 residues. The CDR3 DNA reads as TGTTCCAGCAGACGGCGGGACATGGCTAACTACGAGCAGTACTTC. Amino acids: CSSRRRDMANYEQYF.

CDR3 sequence (DNA): TGTGCCTGGACCCTGGGACAGTCGGGGGAAAAACTGTTTTTT. It encodes CAWTLGQSGEKLFF. The V gene is TRBV30, the J gene TRBJ1-4; 7 bases align to TRBD1. Trimming took 4 bases from V and 8 from J; bases not matched to a gene: 10. Germline V CDR1 and CDR2: GTSNPN, SVGIG (reference sequence). This CDR3 has 14 residues.

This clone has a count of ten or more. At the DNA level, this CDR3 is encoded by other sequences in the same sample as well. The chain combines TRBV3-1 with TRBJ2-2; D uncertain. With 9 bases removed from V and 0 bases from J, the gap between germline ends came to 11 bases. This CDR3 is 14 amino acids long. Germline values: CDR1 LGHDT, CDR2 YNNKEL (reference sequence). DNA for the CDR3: TGTGCCAGTCGGGCACTTGCGAACACCGGGGAGCTGTTTTTT. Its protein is CASRALANTGELFF.

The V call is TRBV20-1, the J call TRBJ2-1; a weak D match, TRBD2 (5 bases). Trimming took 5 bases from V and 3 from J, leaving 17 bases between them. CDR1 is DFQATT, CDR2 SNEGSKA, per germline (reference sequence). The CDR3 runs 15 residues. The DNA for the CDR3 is TGCAGTGCTGCCTTGGGTGTAGCGAACTACAATGAGCAGTTCTTC. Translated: CSAALGVANYNEQFF.

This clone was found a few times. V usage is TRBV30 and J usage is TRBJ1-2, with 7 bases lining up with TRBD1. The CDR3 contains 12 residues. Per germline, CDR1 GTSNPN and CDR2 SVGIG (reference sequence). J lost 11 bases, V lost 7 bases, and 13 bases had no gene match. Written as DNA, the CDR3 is TGTGCCTTTACCGGGACAGAGGAAACTTACACCTTC. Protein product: CAFTGTEETYTF.

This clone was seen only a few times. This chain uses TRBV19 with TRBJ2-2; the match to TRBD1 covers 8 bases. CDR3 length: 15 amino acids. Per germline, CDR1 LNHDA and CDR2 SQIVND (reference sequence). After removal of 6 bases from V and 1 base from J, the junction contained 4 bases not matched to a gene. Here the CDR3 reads CASSYGQGNTGELFF. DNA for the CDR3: TGTGCCAGTAGCTACGGACAGGGGAACACCGGGGAGCTGTTTTTT. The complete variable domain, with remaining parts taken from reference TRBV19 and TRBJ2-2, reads DGGITQSPKYLFRKEGQNVTLSCEQNLNHDAMYWYRQDPGQGLRLIYYSQIVNDFQKGDIAEGYSVSREKKESFPLTVTSAQKNPTAFYLCASSYGQGNTGELFFGEGSRLTVL.

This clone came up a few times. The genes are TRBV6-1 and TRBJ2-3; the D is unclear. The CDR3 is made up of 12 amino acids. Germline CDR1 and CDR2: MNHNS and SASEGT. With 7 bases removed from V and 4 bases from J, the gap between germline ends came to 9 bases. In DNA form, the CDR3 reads TGTGCCAGCACCCAGGTAGCAGATACGCAGTATTTT. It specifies CASTQVADTQYF.

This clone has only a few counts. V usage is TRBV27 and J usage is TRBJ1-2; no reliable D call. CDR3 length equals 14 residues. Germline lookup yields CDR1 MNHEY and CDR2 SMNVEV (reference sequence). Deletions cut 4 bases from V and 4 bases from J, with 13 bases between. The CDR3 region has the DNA TGTGCCAGCAGTTGGCGGGATGTGGGCTATGGCTACACCTTC. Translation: CASSWRDVGYGYTF.

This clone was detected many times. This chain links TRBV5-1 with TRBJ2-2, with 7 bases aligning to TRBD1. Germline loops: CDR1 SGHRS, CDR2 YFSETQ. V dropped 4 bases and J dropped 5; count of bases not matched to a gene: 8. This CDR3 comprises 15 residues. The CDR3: CASSPRQGETGELFF. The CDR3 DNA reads TGCGCCAGCAGCCCAAGACAGGGTGAAACCGGGGAGCTGTTTTTT.

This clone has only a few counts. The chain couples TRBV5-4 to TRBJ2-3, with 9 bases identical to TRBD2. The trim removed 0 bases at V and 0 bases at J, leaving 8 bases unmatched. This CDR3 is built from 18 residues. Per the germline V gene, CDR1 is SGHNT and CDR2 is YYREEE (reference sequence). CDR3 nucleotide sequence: TGTGCCAGCAGCTTGGAGATCCTAGCGGGAAGAAGCACAGATACGCAGTATTTT. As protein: CASSLEILAGRSTDTQYF.